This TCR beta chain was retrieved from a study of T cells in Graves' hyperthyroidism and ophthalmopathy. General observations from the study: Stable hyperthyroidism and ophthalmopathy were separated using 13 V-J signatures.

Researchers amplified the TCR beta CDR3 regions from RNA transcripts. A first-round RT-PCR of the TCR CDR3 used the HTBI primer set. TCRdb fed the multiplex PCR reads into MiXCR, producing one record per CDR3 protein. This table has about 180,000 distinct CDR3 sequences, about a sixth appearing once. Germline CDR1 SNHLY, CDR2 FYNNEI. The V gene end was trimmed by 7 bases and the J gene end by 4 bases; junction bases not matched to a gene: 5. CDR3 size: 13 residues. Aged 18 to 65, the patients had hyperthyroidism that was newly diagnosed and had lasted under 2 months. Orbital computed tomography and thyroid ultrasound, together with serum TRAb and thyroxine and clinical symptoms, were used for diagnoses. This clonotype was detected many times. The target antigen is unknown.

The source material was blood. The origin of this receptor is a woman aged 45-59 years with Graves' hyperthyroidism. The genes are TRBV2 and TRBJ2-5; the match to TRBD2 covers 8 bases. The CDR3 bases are TGTGCCAGCATAGCGGGGAGTGGAGAGACCCAGTACTTC. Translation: CASIAGSGETQYF.